This is a list of T cell receptor beta chains from one sample in a study of cytomegalovirus exposure and HLA in healthy donors. Data came from immunoSEQ multiplex PCR; TCRdb stores just in-frame clones and leaves some out. Altogether about 120,000 clones are present, about four fifths being singletons, with the ten largest covering roughly 3.7%. The sequenced material came from PBMCs. The receptors shown here come from a woman aged 40 to 50 in good health and CMV-seropositive. Both conserved end residues are part of each CDR3. A D gene is named only where the DNA matches it firmly. Not every row has a clone size; where given, it reads once, few, many or a size class.

NA | TRBJ2-1 | TRBV5-1 | TRBD2 | CASSLGAGVEQFF | TGCGCCAGCAGCTTGGGGGCGGGAGTTGAGCAGTTCTTC
few | TRBJ2-2 | TRBV28 | NA | CASSSPGANTGELFF | TGTGCCAGCAGTTCTCCGGGGGCGAACACCGGGGAGCTGTTTTTT
NA | TRBJ2-1 | TRBV7-9 | TRBD1 | CASSLRPNQGADEQFF | TGTGCCAGCAGCTTAAGGCCCAACCAGGGGGCGGATGAGCAGTTCTTC
few | TRBJ2-3 | TRBV4-2 | NA | CASSPEGRSTDTQYF | TGTGCCAGCAGTCCCGAGGGCAGGAGCACAGATACGCAGTATTTT
NA | TRBJ2-7 | TRBV27 | NA | CASSFPNRAEAVFYEQYF | TGTGCCAGCAGTTTCCCAAACAGGGCCGAAGCGGTTTTTTACGAGCAGTACTTC
NA | TRBJ2-1 | TRBV9 | TRBD2 | CASSVGLAAVGSYNEQFF | TGTGCCAGCAGCGTAGGGCTAGCGGCCGTGGGGTCCTACAATGAGCAGTTCTTC
NA | TRBJ2-6 | TRBV29-1 | TRBD1 | CSAGDSSGANVLTF | TGCAGCGCAGGGGACAGCTCTGGGGCCAACGTCCTGACTTTC
NA | TRBJ2-1 | TRBV5-8 | NA | CASSLGGTFYNEQFF | TGTGCCAGCAGCTTGGGCGGAACCTTCTACAATGAGCAGTTCTTC
NA | TRBJ2-7 | TRBV30 | TRBD2 | CAWRPKTSGYEQYF | TGTGCCTGGAGGCCAAAGACTAGCGGTTACGAGCAGTACTTC
NA | TRBJ2-1 | TRBV7-8 | NA | CASSNEGHQTRLRNEQFF | TGTGCCAGCAGCAACGAGGGACACCAAACCCGTCTACGCAATGAGCAGTTCTTC
once | TRBJ2-3 | TRBV7-5 | NA | CVRSLALPPGQLTDTQYF | TGTGTCAGAAGCTTAGCGCTCCCCCCGGGACAGCTTACAGATACGCAGTATTTT
NA | TRBJ1-2 | TRBV7-9 | TRBD1 | CSSSEDRGSLWSYTF | TGTTCCAGCAGCGAGGACAGGGGGTCTCTATGGAGCTACACCTTC
NA | TRBJ2-7 | TRBV5-8 | NA | CASSLPGLRSLSEQYF | TGTGCCAGCAGCTTGCCGGGACTCCGCTCCCTCTCCGAGCAGTACTTC
NA | TRBJ1-2 | TRBV2 | TRBD1 | CASRATGAGGSNGYTF | TGTGCCAGCAGGGCCACAGGGGCCGGGGGTTCCAATGGCTACACCTTC
NA | TRBJ1-5 | TRBV10-2 | NA | CASSNHRTDSNQPQHF | TGCGCCAGCAGTAATCACAGGACAGATAGCAATCAGCCCCAGCATTTT
NA | TRBJ1-2 | TRBV4-2 | NA | CASSQDPVDSGAYGYTF | TGTGCCAGCAGCCAAGATCCGGTTGACAGTGGGGCCTATGGCTACACCTTC
NA | TRBJ1-1 | TRBV5-5 | NA | CASRDLAGEAFF | TGTGCCAGCAGGGACCTCGCAGGGGAAGCTTTCTTT
NA | TRBJ2-1 | TRBV27 | NA | CASTADGSSYNEQFF | TGTGCCAGCACCGCTGACGGGAGCTCCTACAATGAGCAGTTCTTC
NA | TRBJ2-5 | TRBV5-8 | NA | CASSSGSIGTQYF | TGTGCCAGCAGCTCAGGGTCGATTGGGACCCAGTACTTC
NA | TRBJ1-2 | TRBV10-3 | NA | CAISETYLPDTNYGYTF | TGTGCCATCAGTGAGACCTACCTTCCAGACACTAACTATGGCTACACCTTC
NA | TRBJ2-1 | TRBV5-1 | TRBD1 | CASSPDRGYVVEQFF | TGCGCCAGCAGCCCCGACAGGGGGTATGTGGTTGAGCAGTTCTTC
NA | TRBJ2-7 | TRBV28 | TRBD2 | CASSLPGLAGQYEQYF | TGTGCCAGCAGTTTACCGGGACTAGCGGGACAGTACGAGCAGTACTTC
NA | TRBJ2-1 | TRBV7-9 | TRBD2 | CAGESGMSYNEQFF | TGTGCCGGGGAAAGCGGGATGTCCTACAATGAGCAGTTCTTC
NA | TRBJ1-5 | TRBV7-9 | NA | CASSLSGDQPQHF | TGTGCCAGCAGCTTGTCAGGCGATCAGCCCCAGCATTTT
NA | TRBJ2-1 | TRBV28 | TRBD1 | CASSQDRGGNEQFF | TGTGCCAGCAGCCAGGACAGGGGCGGCAATGAGCAGTTCTTC
few | TRBJ2-1 | TRBV6-5 | TRBD2 | CASRPGLAGRNEQFF | TGTGCCAGCAGACCGGGACTAGCGGGGAGGAATGAGCAGTTCTTC
NA | TRBJ2-7 | TRBV29-1 | NA | CSAEVAESYEQYF | TGCAGCGCCGAGGTAGCGGAGTCCTACGAGCAGTACTTC
NA | TRBJ2-7 | TRBV4-2 | TRBD2 | CASSQDSSGRGEQYF | TGTGCCAGCAGCCAAGATTCTAGCGGGAGGGGCGAGCAGTACTTC
NA | TRBJ1-1 | TRBV19 | NA | CASSMALNTEAFF | TGTGCCAGTAGTATGGCCCTTAACACTGAAGCTTTCTTT
few | TRBJ1-5 | TRBV27 | NA | CASSFWGRPQHF | TGTGCCAGCAGTTTTTGGGGGCGGCCCCAGCATTTT
once | TRBJ2-3 | TRBV4-2 | TRBD2 | CASSPGTSGRAFTDTQYF | TGTGCCAGCAGCCCCGGGACTAGCGGGAGGGCATTCACAGATACGCAGTATTTT
NA | TRBJ1-3 | TRBV4-2 | NA | CASSPAQAGNTIYF | TGTGCCAGCAGCCCCGCCCAGGCTGGAAACACCATATATTTT
NA | TRBJ1-3 | TRBV12-5 | TRBD1 | CASGSGQGRNTIYF | TGTGCTAGTGGTTCGGGACAGGGTCGGAACACCATATATTTT
NA | TRBJ2-2 | TRBV7-6 | TRBD1 | CASSLLGGDTGELFF | TGTGCCAGCAGCTTATTAGGGGGCGACACCGGGGAGCTGTTTTTT
NA | TRBJ2-1 | TRBV9 | TRBD2 | CASSVGLAGAYNEQFF | TGTGCCAGCAGCGTAGGACTAGCGGGTGCCTACAATGAGCAGTTCTTC
NA | TRBJ1-6 | TRBV4-1 | NA | CASSQDTGAWSNSPLHF | TGCGCCAGCAGCCAAGATACGGGAGCCTGGTCAAATTCACCCCTCCACTTT
NA | TRBJ2-7 | TRBV7-9 | TRBD2 | CSSSYTAGAEHEQYF | TGTTCCAGCAGCTACACAGCGGGAGCAGAACACGAGCAGTACTTC
NA | TRBJ1-1 | TRBV7-9 | NA | CSSSLEGGLGTEAFF | TGTTCCAGCAGCCTAGAAGGAGGGCTGGGGACTGAAGCTTTCTTT
NA | TRBJ1-1 | TRBV7-9 | NA | CSQGREAAFF | TGTTCCCAAGGGCGGGAGGCAGCTTTCTTT
NA | TRBJ2-5 | TRBV11-3 | NA | CASSFRRAGAETQYF | TGTGCCAGCAGCTTCAGGAGGGCCGGGGCAGAGACCCAGTACTTC
NA | TRBJ1-1 | TRBV19 | NA | CASSRKTGVNTEAFF | TGTGCCAGTAGTAGAAAGACAGGAGTGAACACTGAAGCTTTCTTT
NA | TRBJ2-7 | TRBV6-5 | NA | CASSIKSQGTYEQYF | TGTGCCAGCAGTATAAAATCCCAGGGTACCTACGAGCAGTACTTC
NA | TRBJ1-3 | TRBV28 | NA | CASSPGHRGNTIYF | TGTGCCAGCAGTCCGGGACACCGAGGAAACACCATATATTTT
few | TRBJ2-1 | TRBV7-9 | TRBD2 | CASSLEAGAYNEQFF | TGTGCCAGCAGCTTAGAGGCGGGAGCCTACAATGAGCAGTTCTTC
NA | TRBJ2-7 | TRBV27 | TRBD1 | CASSLRTGEGEQYF | TGTGCCAGCAGTTTACGGACAGGGGAGGGCGAGCAGTACTTC
NA | TRBJ2-5 | TRBV15 | TRBD2 | CATSPGLARETQYF | TGTGCCACCAGCCCCGGACTAGCCAGGGAGACCCAGTACTTC
once | TRBJ2-1 | TRBV5-6 | TRBD2 | CASSPLLAGLRNEQFF | TGTGCCAGCAGCCCCCTCCTAGCGGGGCTAAGGAATGAGCAGTTCTTC
NA | TRBJ2-7 | TRBV5-4 | TRBD2 | CASSLGLAGALSYEQYF | TGTGCCAGCAGCTTGGGACTAGCGGGAGCCCTCTCCTACGAGCAGTACTTC
NA | TRBJ1-3 | TRBV9 | TRBD1 | CASSVAGGTDTIYF | TGTGCCAGCAGCGTAGCGGGGGGGACAGACACCATATATTTT
NA | TRBJ2-7 | TRBV11-2 | NA | CASSPGYEQYF | TGTGCCAGCAGCCCCGGGTACGAGCAGTACTTC